This TCR beta chain appears in the sequencing data of a study of cytomegalovirus exposure and HLA in healthy donors. This CDR3 is built from 14 residues. Trimming removed 5 bases from V and 7 bases from J; junction bases left unmatched: 5. Germline V gives CDR1 LNHDA, CDR2 SQIVND (reference sequence). About this clone: Antigen unknown.

Both 60 Vbeta primers and 13 Jbeta primers went into the PCR. TCRdb keeps only in-frame clones here, not all; method: immunoSEQ multiplex PCR. This sample yields 150,000 to 200,000 clones, of which approximately 71% are seen a single time; 10% to 12% belongs to the top ten. Whole-study results and caveats: A few V segments could not be told apart, such as TRBV6-2 and TRBV6-3, and were left out. TCR beta chains numbering more than 150 were designated cytomegalovirus-associated.

The gene calls are TRBV19 and TRBJ2-2, with 9 bases lining up with TRBD2. Material for sequencing was PBMCs. This clonotype was obtained from a man younger than 30 in good health and CMV-seropositive. The chain's CDR3 is CASSPWTSDGELFF. Written as DNA, the CDR3 is TGTGCCAGTAGTCCTTGGACTAGCGACGGGGAGCTGTTTTTT.